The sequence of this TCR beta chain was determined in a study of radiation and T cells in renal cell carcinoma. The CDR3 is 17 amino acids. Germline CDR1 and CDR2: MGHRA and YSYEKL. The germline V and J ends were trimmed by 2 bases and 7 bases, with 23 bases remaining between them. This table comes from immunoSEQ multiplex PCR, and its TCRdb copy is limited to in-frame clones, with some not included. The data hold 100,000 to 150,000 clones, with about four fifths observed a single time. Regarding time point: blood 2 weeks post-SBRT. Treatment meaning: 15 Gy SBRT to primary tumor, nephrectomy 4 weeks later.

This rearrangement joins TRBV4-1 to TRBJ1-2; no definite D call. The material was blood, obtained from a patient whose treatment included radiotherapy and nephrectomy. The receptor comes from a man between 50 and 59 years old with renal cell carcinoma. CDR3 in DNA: TGCGCCAGCAGCCAAAACCCGGCCCCGGGGAGCCCCGGTGGCTACACCTTC. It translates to CASSQNPAPGSPGGYTF.